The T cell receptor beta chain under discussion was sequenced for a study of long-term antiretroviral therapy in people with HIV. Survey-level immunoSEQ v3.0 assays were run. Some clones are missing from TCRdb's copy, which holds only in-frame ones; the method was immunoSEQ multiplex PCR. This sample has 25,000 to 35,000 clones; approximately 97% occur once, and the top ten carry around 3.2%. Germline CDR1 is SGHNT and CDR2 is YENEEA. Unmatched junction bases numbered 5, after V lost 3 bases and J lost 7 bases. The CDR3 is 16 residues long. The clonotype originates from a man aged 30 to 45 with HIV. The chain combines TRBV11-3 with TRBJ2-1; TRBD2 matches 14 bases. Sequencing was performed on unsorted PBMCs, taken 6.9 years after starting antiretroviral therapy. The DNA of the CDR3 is TGTGCCAGCAGCTTGACTAGCGGGAGGGCAAGGAATGAGCAGTTCTTC. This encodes CASSLTSGRARNEQFF. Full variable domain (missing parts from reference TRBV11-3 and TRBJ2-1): EAGVVQSPRYKIIEKKQPVAFWCNPISGHNTLYWYLQNLGQGPELLIRYENEEAVDDSQLPKDRFSAERLKGVDSTLKIQPAELGDSAVYLCASSLTSGRARNEQFFGPGTRLTVL.